A selection of T cell receptor beta chains follows, all from one sample in a study of cytomegalovirus exposure and HLA in healthy donors. The protocol was immunoSEQ multiplex PCR, while the TCRdb copy is restricted to in-frame clones and leaves out a portion. The data show over 100,000 clones, roughly 80% seen once. Sequences were obtained from PBMCs. These receptors all stem from a man aged 25 to 40 in good health and CMV-seropositive. The CDR3 runs from the conserved cysteine through the conserved F or W. Fields, in order: clone size, J gene, V gene, D gene, CDR3 DNA, CDR3 protein. A D gene is named only where the DNA matches it firmly. A row's size may be missing; if present it is once, few, many or a size class.

NA,TRBJ1-4,TRBV28,NA,TGTGCCAGCAGTCCCCCGACATATAATAATGAAAAACTGTTTTTT,CASSPPTYNNEKLFF
NA,TRBJ2-7,TRBV28,TRBD2,TGTGCCACTATGACGGGGGGGAAGGACGAGCAGTACTTC,CATMTGGKDEQYF
NA,TRBJ2-5,TRBV5-1,NA,TGCGCCAGCAGCCTCCGGTCCGGTTCGCGGGGAAAAAAGTTCCAAGAGACCCAGTACTTC,CASSLRSGSRGKKFQETQYF
NA,TRBJ2-7,TRBV30,NA,TGTGCCTGGAACGTTTTACAGGGAAACGAGCAGTACTTC,CAWNVLQGNEQYF
NA,TRBJ1-2,TRBV9,TRBD1,TGTGCCAGCAGCAAATCGGGACAGGGTAACTATGGCTACACCTTC,CASSKSGQGNYGYTF
NA,TRBJ1-1,TRBV6-5,NA,TGTGCCAGCAGTTACTCGATGACATACTTCAACACTGAAGCTTTCTTT,CASSYSMTYFNTEAFF
NA,TRBJ2-2,TRBV10-3,NA,TGTGCCATCGGGGCCACTCCGGGCACCGGGGAGCTGTTTTTT,CAIGATPGTGELFF
NA,TRBJ2-6,TRBV7-9,NA,TGTGCCAGCAACAAATTTGGGCAGGGCCTTGGGGGGGCCAACGTCCTGACTTTC,CASNKFGQGLGGANVLTF
once,TRBJ2-7,TRBV4-2,TRBD2,TGTGCCAGCAGCCAAATGGGGGCGGGGGGGCCGCCCGAGCAGTACTTC,CASSQMGAGGPPEQYF
NA,TRBJ1-2,TRBV30,NA,TGTGCCTGGAGTTGGAAGGGAGGGGTATATGGCTACACCTTC,CAWSWKGGVYGYTF
NA,TRBJ1-1,TRBV28,NA,TGTGCCAGCAGTTTAGGCCGAACAGGGCTAGTCACTGAAGCTTTCTTT,CASSLGRTGLVTEAFF
NA,TRBJ2-2,TRBV30,NA,TGTGCCTCACAGCCCACAGGGTTCGCCGGGGAGCTGTTTTTT,CASQPTGFAGELFF
NA,TRBJ1-1,TRBV7-2,NA,TGTGCCAGCAGCTTACAGGGAGGGGGTGAAGCTTTCTTT,CASSLQGGGEAFF
NA,TRBJ1-2,TRBV10-1,NA,TGCGCCAGCAGTGAGCAGGCAGGAGGTGGCTACACCTTC,CASSEQAGGGYTF
few,TRBJ2-2,TRBV9,NA,TGTGCCAGCAGCGTAGGAGGGGGCACCGGGGAGCTGTTTTTT,CASSVGGGTGELFF
once,TRBJ2-7,TRBV9,TRBD1,TGTGCCAGCAGCGAGGACAGGGGGGTCGAGCAGTACTTC,CASSEDRGVEQYF
NA,TRBJ2-5,TRBV10-1,TRBD2,TGCGCCAGCAGTGAGTCCAGCGGGGGGGCCTTGGAGACCCAGTACTTC,CASSESSGGALETQYF
NA,TRBJ1-4,TRBV28,TRBD1,TGTGCCAGCAGTTTTCTCCTGACAGGGCCTAATGAAAAACTGTTTTTT,CASSFLLTGPNEKLFF
NA,TRBJ1-1,TRBV6-6,NA,TGTGCCAGCAGCTCAGGGTGGGGGAACACTGAAGCTTTCTTT,CASSSGWGNTEAFF
NA,TRBJ2-3,TRBV30,NA,TGTGCCTGGAGTGTACAAGCGGGTACAGATACGCAGTATTTT,CAWSVQAGTDTQYF
NA,TRBJ1-3,TRBV11-2,TRBD1,TGTGCCAGCAGCTATTTCAGACAGGGCCTCTCTGGAAACACCATATATTTT,CASSYFRQGLSGNTIYF
NA,TRBJ2-3,TRBV27,TRBD2,TGTGCCAGCAGTCCGGGACTAGCGGGGGACCTTAGCACAGATACGCAGTATTTT,CASSPGLAGDLSTDTQYF
NA,TRBJ2-7,TRBV18,NA,TGTGCCAGCTCAGTTTACGACTTTCGGTTCCACGAGCAGTACTTC,CASSVYDFRFHEQYF
once,TRBJ1-1,TRBV28,TRBD1,TGTGCCAGCAGCTCCCTGACAGGGGGCCACACTGAAGCTTTCTTT,CASSSLTGGHTEAFF
NA,TRBJ2-2,TRBV5-1,NA,TGCGCCAGCAGCTTAACAGGTCTCACCGGGGAGCTGTTTTTT,CASSLTGLTGELFF
NA,TRBJ2-6,TRBV5-4,NA,TGTGCCAGCAGCCAGGGTCGCTGGGCTGGGGCCAACGTCCTGACTTTC,CASSQGRWAGANVLTF
NA,TRBJ1-2,TRBV6-1,TRBD1,TGTGCCAGCAGACCTATGACAGGGGACAGGCGTGGCTACACCTTC,CASRPMTGDRRGYTF
NA,TRBJ1-1,TRBV11-2,TRBD1,TGTGCCAGCAGCCGACAGGGGGCGCACGGTGAAGCTTTCTTT,CASSRQGAHGEAFF
NA,TRBJ2-7,TRBV10-3,TRBD1,TGTGCCATCAGCAACCACCGGGACAGGGTAACCGAGCAGTACTTC,CAISNHRDRVTEQYF
NA,TRBJ2-4,TRBV5-4,TRBD2,TGTGCCAGCGGGAGGGATGGGGCAGGGAGTTTTCAGTACTTC,CASGRDGAGSFQYF
NA,TRBJ2-5,TRBV7-3,TRBD1,TGTGCCAGCAGCCCGACAGGGTTACAAGAGACCCAGTACTTC,CASSPTGLQETQYF
few,TRBJ1-2,TRBV28,TRBD1,TGTGCCAGCAGTCAAAGACAGGGTCGCAACTATGGCTACACCTTC,CASSQRQGRNYGYTF
NA,TRBJ2-3,TRBV7-8,TRBD2,TGTGCCAGCAGCTTAGTAGACGGGAGGGCAACAGATACGCAGTATTTT,CASSLVDGRATDTQYF
NA,TRBJ1-1,TRBV11-2,NA,TGTGCCAGCCGCTCCTTTATGAGCACTGAAGCTTTCTTT,CASRSFMSTEAFF
NA,TRBJ1-2,TRBV6-1,NA,TGTGCCAGCTCCGTGGACTATAACTATGGCTACACCTTC,CASSVDYNYGYTF
once,TRBJ2-3,TRBV27,NA,TGTGCCAGCAGTTTAGCACAGGGCGCAGATACGCAGTATTTT,CASSLAQGADTQYF
NA,TRBJ2-5,TRBV4-2,NA,TGTGCCAGCAGCCTAAATGAGGAGAGAGGAGAGACCCAGTACTTC,CASSLNEERGETQYF
NA,TRBJ2-1,TRBV15,NA,TGTGCCACCAGCAGAACTAGTGCTTTGCGTGAGCAGTTCTTC,CATSRTSALREQFF
few,TRBJ2-7,TRBV5-4,NA,TGTGCCAGCAGACTTCCCACGGGGGAGCAGTACTTC,CASRLPTGEQYF
NA,TRBJ2-3,TRBV11-1,TRBD2,TGTGCCAGCAGCCCTAGGACTAGCGGGCGACCAGATACGCAGTATTTT,CASSPRTSGRPDTQYF
NA,TRBJ2-7,TRBV5-1,TRBD2,TGCGCCAGCAGCCGGACTAGCTATACCTACGAGCAGTACTTC,CASSRTSYTYEQYF
NA,TRBJ1-2,TRBV27,NA,TGTGCCAGCAGTTATAAGCCGAACTATGGCTACACCTTC,CASSYKPNYGYTF
NA,TRBJ2-6,TRBV7-9,NA,TGTGCCAGCAGTCCCGGGCCCGTCCTGGGGAGCGCTGGGGCCAACGTCCTGACTTTC,CASSPGPVLGSAGANVLTF
NA,TRBJ1-5,TRBV6-6,NA,TGTGCCAGCAGTTCCGGAGATTTCTTCGGTCATCAGCCCCAGCATTTT,CASSSGDFFGHQPQHF
once,TRBJ1-1,TRBV18,NA,TGTGCCAGCTCCCCTGGACATGGGGCCATGAACACTGAAGCTTTCTTT,CASSPGHGAMNTEAFF
NA,TRBJ1-5,TRBV5-1,NA,TGCGCCAGCAGCTTGGGTGAGCCCGATCAGCCCCAGCATTTT,CASSLGEPDQPQHF
NA,TRBJ1-4,TRBV7-9,NA,TGTGCCAGCAGCTTAGGTAGGGGATCTAATGAAAAACTGTTTTTT,CASSLGRGSNEKLFF
NA,TRBJ1-5,TRBV21-1,NA,TGTGCCAGCAGCAAAGCGCTGGGCAGGCATCAGCCCCAGCATTTT,CASSKALGRHQPQHF
NA,TRBJ2-1,TRBV5-4,TRBD2,TGTGCCAGCAGCTTGGCTCGGACTAGCGGGGAAAACAATGAGCAGTTCTTC,CASSLARTSGENNEQFF
NA,TRBJ1-1,TRBV28,NA,TGTGCCAGCAGTTTATCAGGGAGGGCTTTCTTT,CASSLSGRAFF
NA,TRBJ2-3,TRBV7-9,TRBD2,TGTGCCAGCAGCTTACTCTCTAATAACGGCGGGAGGGATACGCAGTATTTT,CASSLLSNNGGRDTQYF
NA,TRBJ2-4,TRBV5-1,NA,TGCGCCAGCAGTCTCGGACGTAGCAGGAGGGCCGACATTCAGTACTTC,CASSLGRSRRADIQYF
NA,TRBJ1-2,TRBV28,NA,TGTGCCAGCAGCCTTCGACAGCGCAGGCATGGCTACACCTTC,CASSLRQRRHGYTF
NA,TRBJ1-1,TRBV27,NA,TGTGCCAGCAGTTCGATCACAGTCGTGAACACTGAAGCTTTCTTT,CASSSITVVNTEAFF
NA,TRBJ1-3,TRBV6-6,TRBD1,TGTGCCAGCAGTTACTCAGGGGGCGGAAACACCATATATTTT,CASSYSGGGNTIYF
NA,TRBJ1-1,TRBV6-5,NA,TGTGCCAGCAGTTACTACGACAGTCCGAACACTGAAGCTTTCTTT,CASSYYDSPNTEAFF